Presented here are 23 T cell receptor beta chains from one specimen sequenced in a study of blood T cell repertoires in COVID-19. Some clones are missing from TCRdb's copy, which holds only in-frame ones; the method was immunoSEQ multiplex PCR. This sample has approximately 180,000 clones, with over 80% found just once. The sample comprised peripheral blood. The receptors were gathered from a woman between 50 and 59 years old with acute or convalescent COVID-19.

This chain links TRBV14 with TRBJ1-2, with D unclear. Germline CDR1 SGHDN, CDR2 FVKESK. This CDR3 comprises 15 residues. The V gene lost 0 bases and the J gene lost 4 bases, with 12 bases spanning the gap. CDR3 DNA: TGTGCCAGCAGCCAAGATAACAGACCGGTCTATGGCTACACCTTC. Translated: CASSQDNRPVYGYTF.

The chain employs TRBV11-2 and TRBJ2-2; TRBD2 is a possible D gene (7 bases). The length of the CDR3 is 14 residues. The germline CDR1 and CDR2 sequences are SGHAT and FQNNGV. V lost 8 bases and J 3 bases, leaving 13 bases between the germline ends. CDR3: CASRGAYYTGELFF. The CDR3 nucleotides are TGTGCCAGCCGGGGGGCCTATTACACCGGGGAGCTGTTTTTT.

The chain recombines TRBV5-1 with TRBJ1-1, with 9 nucleotides matching TRBD1. V gave up 2 bases and J gave up 3 bases; unmatched junction bases: 2. The germline CDR1 and CDR2 sequences are SGHRS and YFSETQ. The CDR3 is 14 amino acids. DNA of the CDR3: TGCGCCAGCAGCTTACAGGGGGCAGACACTGAAGCTTTCTTT. Translation: CASSLQGADTEAFF. Looking up the rest from reference TRBV5-1 and TRBJ1-1 gives the full variable domain: KAGVTQTPRYLIKTRGQQVTLSCSPISGHRSVSWYQQTPGQGLQFLFEYFSETQRNKGNFPGRFSGRQFSNSRSEMNVSTLELGDSALYLCASSLQGADTEAFFGQGTRLTVV.

This clone was seen once. This chain uses TRBV3-1 (or the pseudogene TRBV3-2) with TRBJ2-1; 10 nucleotides line up with TRBD2. The trim removed 0 bases at V and 12 bases at J, leaving 2 bases unmatched. CDR1 and CDR2 (germline): LGHDT, YNNKEL (reference sequence). The CDR3 is 13 residues long. As DNA, the CDR3 is TGTGCCAGCAGCCAAGAAGGACTAGCGGCGCAGTTCTTC. Amino acids: CASSQEGLAAQFF.

The chain carries TRBV4-2 and TRBJ2-1; the match to TRBD2 covers 7 bases. Looked up from germline, CDR1 is LGHNA and CDR2 is YNFKEQ. There are 18 residues in the CDR3. V shed 4 bases, J shed 7 bases, and the junction held 19 bases outside the gene matches. The CDR3 nucleotides are TGTGCCAGCAGCCGGTTTGTGACCGGGGGGTCCCGCACAAATGAGCAGTTCTTC. The encoded protein is CASSRFVTGGSRTNEQFF.

The chain recombines TRBV13 with TRBJ2-3; D remains unclear. Deletions cut 1 base from V and 5 bases from J, with 16 bases between. This CDR3 comprises 16 residues. Germline V lookup: CDR1 PRHDT, CDR2 FYEKMQ (reference sequence). CDR3 in DNA: TGTGCCAGCAGCTTAGCCGGGTCTGGAAGAGGAGATACGCAGTATTTT. Translated: CASSLAGSGRGDTQYF.

This chain links TRBV7-8 with TRBJ2-5, with a weak D call TRBD2 (6 bases). Germline CDR1 reads SGHVS; CDR2 reads FQNEAQ. V shed 1 base and J shed 2 bases, with 11 bases lying between them. The CDR3 length is 15 residues. In DNA form, the CDR3 reads TGTGCCAGCAGCTTAGACGGGAGCCTACAAGAGACCCAGTACTTC. Protein: CASSLDGSLQETQYF.

The CDR3 DNA follows: TGTGCCAGCAGTTCGACTAGCGGGGTTTACAATGAGCAGTTCTTC. It translates to CASSSTSGVYNEQFF. The chain is built from TRBV6-5 and TRBJ2-1, with 11 bases aligning to TRBD2. CDR1 is MNHEY, CDR2 SVGAGI, per germline. This CDR3 is built from 15 residues. J gave up 4 bases and V 4 bases, and 3 bases lay outside the gene matches.

The chain joins TRBV7-3 to TRBJ2-3; 9 bases line up with TRBD2. Germline V CDR1 and CDR2: SGHTA, FQGTGA. With V trimmed by 1 base and J by 3 bases, 8 bases remained unmatched. CDR3 length: 17 amino acids. This CDR3 reads CASSLNVASGVTDTQYF. CDR3 nucleotides: TGTGCCAGCAGCTTAAATGTGGCTAGCGGGGTTACAGATACGCAGTATTTT.

The chain employs TRBV25-1 and TRBJ2-7; D may be TRBD2 (6 bases). The germline gives CDR1 MGHDK, CDR2 SYGVNS. V lost 4 bases, J lost 0 bases, and 13 bases lay in between. The CDR3 extends over 15 amino acids. CDR3 in amino acids: CASSVLAGYSYEQYF. CDR3 DNA sequence: TGTGCCAGCAGTGTTCTCGCGGGGTACTCCTACGAGCAGTACTTC.

As to this clone: Compared with germline, one end of the junction differs, possibly owing to a read error. The genes are TRBV7-2 and TRBJ2-1, with a possible D match to TRBD1 (5 bases). The CDR3 covers 15 residues. Germline V gives CDR1 SGHTA, CDR2 FQGNSA. The CDR3 sequence: CASRLGASSYNEQFF. The CDR3 region has the DNA TGTGCCAGCAGGTTAGGGGCCAGCTCCTACAATGAGCAGTTCTTC. Supplemented by reference TRBV7-2 and TRBJ2-1, the full variable domain reads GAGVSQSPSNKVTEKGKDVELRCDPISGHTALYWYRQSLGQGLEFLIYFQGNSAPDKSGLPSDRFSAERTGGSVSTLTIQRTQQEDSAVYLCASRLGASSYNEQFFGPGTRLTVL.

This clone was seen more than once but under ten times. This chain links TRBV6-1 with TRBJ1-2; D might be TRBD1 (6 bases). The CDR3 extends over 14 amino acids. Germline V lookup: CDR1 MNHNS, CDR2 SASEGT. Trimming left V 6 bases short and J 3 bases short, with 14 bases between. The CDR3 sequence: CASRPGHSDYGYTF. The CDR3 DNA reads as TGTGCCAGCAGGCCGGGACATTCCGACTATGGCTACACCTTC.

J is TRBJ1-6 and V is TRBV6-5; possibly TRBD1 for D (5 bases). V dropped 6 bases and J dropped 7 bases, with 13 bases sitting between them. CDR1 and CDR2 (germline): MNHEY, SVGAGI. This CDR3 has 14 residues. CDR3 sequence (DNA): TGTGCCAGCAGCCGCCAAGGGGTGAATTCACCCCTCCACTTT. Translated, it gives CASSRQGVNSPLHF.

This chain connects TRBV29-1 to TRBJ1-2; TRBD1 agrees at 9 bases. Per germline, CDR1 SQVTM and CDR2 ANQGSEA. The CDR3 has 12 residues. Trimming took 7 bases from V and 6 from J; bases not matched to a gene: 6. CDR3 residues: CSAYRQGDGYTF. The CDR3 DNA sequence: TGCAGCGCCTACCGACAGGGGGATGGCTACACCTTC.

The rearrangement joins TRBV5-1 to TRBJ2-3; D is unclear. Trimming stripped 5 bases from V and 0 bases from J, with 13 bases between. Germline V gene lookup returns CDR1 SGHRS and CDR2 YFSETQ. This CDR3 has 15 residues. This CDR3 is CASRARVASTDTQYF. The CDR3, as DNA: TGCGCCAGCAGGGCCCGGGTGGCGAGCACAGATACGCAGTATTTT.

V and J are TRBV2 and TRBJ2-7, with TRBD1 matching over 9 bases. The germline CDR1 and CDR2 sequences are SNHLY and FYNNEI. With 6 bases clipped from V and 1 base from J, the junction kept 7 bases outside the gene matches. The length of the CDR3 is 15 residues. CDR3 bases: TGTGCCAGCAGCTCCGGGACAGGGCCTTCCTACGAGCAGTACTTC. Translated, it gives CASSSGTGPSYEQYF. Drawing the rest from reference TRBV2 and TRBJ2-7, the complete variable domain is EPEVTQTPSHQVTQMGQEVILRCVPISNHLYFYWYRQILGQKVEFLVSFYNNEISEKSEIFDDQFSVERPDGSNFTLKIRSTKLEDSAMYFCASSSGTGPSYEQYFGPGTRLTVT.

This clone was seen just once. J is TRBJ1-3 and V is TRBV10-3; 8 bases match TRBD1. CDR3 size: 14 residues. V was pared by 8 bases and J by 3 bases, with 6 bases of the junction left unmatched. CDR1 is ENHRY, CDR2 SYGVKD, per germline. Here the CDR3 reads CAIAGQVFGNTIYF. The CDR3 DNA sequence: TGTGCCATCGCGGGACAGGTCTTTGGAAACACCATATATTTT.

The chain combines TRBV25-1 with TRBJ2-1; 12 bases are shared with TRBD2. This CDR3 spans 17 amino acids. V trimming: 4 bases; J trimming: 3 bases; junction bases outside the gene matches: 7. CDR1 is MGHDK, CDR2 SYGVNS, per germline. Here the CDR3 reads CASSVPPGLAGYNEQFF. The DNA of the CDR3 is TGTGCCAGCAGTGTTCCTCCGGGACTAGCGGGCTACAATGAGCAGTTCTTC.

This rearrangement joins TRBV6-6 to TRBJ2-5, with D perhaps TRBD2 (5 bases). Trimming shortened V by 2 bases and J by 3 bases, and 10 bases separated the two germline ends. CDR3 length: 14 residues. Germline V CDR1 and CDR2: MNHNY, SVGAGI (reference sequence). CDR3 region: CASSYLSREETQYF. CDR3 coding DNA: TGTGCCAGCAGTTACCTGTCGCGGGAAGAGACCCAGTACTTC.

V gene TRBV5-8 combines with J gene TRBJ1-1; 8 positions agree with TRBD1. The V gene end was trimmed by 3 bases and the J gene end by 4 bases; junction bases not matched to a gene: 8. This CDR3 has 15 residues. Per germline, CDR1 SGHTS and CDR2 YDEGEE. The CDR3 is CASSSGQGGTTEAFF. CDR3 sequence (DNA): TGTGCCAGCAGCTCTGGACAGGGTGGGACCACTGAAGCTTTCTTT.

J is TRBJ1-5 and V is TRBV6-2 or TRBV6-3; D is unclear. This CDR3 spans 15 amino acids. Between the trimmed V and J ends, which lost 2 bases and 4 bases, there was a span of 12 bases. Germline CDR1 is MNHEY and CDR2 is SVGEGT. The DNA of the CDR3 is TGTGCCAGCAGTTACGACGGGAAATTTAATCAGCCCCAGCATTTT. Translation: CASSYDGKFNQPQHF.

The chain uses TRBV3-1 (or the pseudogene TRBV3-2) and TRBJ1-5, with a tentative D call TRBD1 (5 bases). Trimming removed 9 bases at V and 0 bases at J, with 15 bases between. The CDR3 is 15 residues long. CDR1 is LGHDT and CDR2 is YNNKEL in the germline V gene (reference sequence). This CDR3 is CASTQGGYSNQPQHF. The CDR3 nucleotides are TGTGCCAGTACTCAGGGAGGGTATAGCAATCAGCCCCAGCATTTT.

The chain is built from TRBV7-3 and TRBJ1-1, with D maybe TRBD1 (5 bases). In germline, CDR1 is SGHTA, CDR2 FQGTGA. The length of the CDR3 is 14 residues. Trimming shortened V by 5 bases and J by 2 bases, and 12 bases separated the two germline ends. CDR3 loop: CASSPSDRNTEAFF. The CDR3 DNA reads as TGTGCCAGCAGCCCGAGCGACAGAAACACTGAAGCTTTCTTT.